Presented here are 23 T cell receptor beta chains from one specimen sequenced in a study of CD8+CD57+ T cells in acquired aplastic anemia. Using genomic DNA as the template, TCR beta VDJ and CDR3 profiling was carried out. TCRdb reanalysed the reads using MiXCR and keeps one entry per CDR3 protein. The sample yields some 150,000 distinct CDR3 sequences, 41% seen once. Input material: sorted CD4+, CD8+, or CD8+CD57+ T cells (not recorded which) from PBMCs. These receptors were obtained from a human donor in good health, serving as a control.

The count of this clonotype is one. This chain joins TRBV10-1 and TRBJ2-2; 10 nucleotides align to TRBD1. Germline lookup yields CDR1 WNHNN and CDR2 SYGVQD (reference sequence). J gave up 6 bases and V 3 bases, and 4 bases lay outside the gene matches. There are 15 residues in the CDR3. CDR3 nucleotides: TGCGCCAGCAGTGAAGTCGGGACAGGGGCCGGGGAGCTGTTTTTT. It encodes CASSEVGTGAGELFF.

V gene TRBV20-1 combines with J gene TRBJ2-7; TRBD2 matches 11 bases. The CDR3 loop spans 14 amino acids. The J segment lost 6 bases and the V segment lost 0 bases, leaving 4 bases of the junction unmatched. Germline CDR1 is DFQATT and CDR2 is SNEGSKA (reference sequence). CDR3 protein: CSARELAGGGEQYF. Here the CDR3 DNA reads TGCAGTGCTAGAGAGCTAGCGGGGGGAGGCGAGCAGTACTTC.

This clonotype was seen at least ten times. J is TRBJ1-6 and V is TRBV4-1, with a possible D match to TRBD1 (5 bases). The germline CDR1 and CDR2 sequences are MGHRA and YSYEKL. Trimming shortened V by 1 base and J by 1 base, and 14 bases separated the two germline ends. The CDR3 has 18 amino acids. This chain's CDR3 is CASSQVDMGLSYNSPLHF. In nucleotides, the CDR3 is TGCGCCAGCAGCCAAGTGGACATGGGATTGTCCTATAATTCACCCCTCCACTTT.

The V call is TRBV2, the J call TRBJ1-2; D is possibly TRBD1 (5 bases). This CDR3 has 14 residues. V gave up 3 bases and J gave up 2 bases, with 10 bases separating them. CDR1 and CDR2 (germline): SNHLY, FYNNEI. The DNA of the CDR3 is TGTGCCAGCAGTGAGGGGGTAGGAAACTATGGCTACACCTTC. Protein product: CASSEGVGNYGYTF.

The chain carries TRBV25-1 and TRBJ1-4, with 8 bases lining up with TRBD1. CDR3 size: 14 residues. Trimming took 2 bases from V and 5 from J; bases not matched to a gene: 1. CDR1 and CDR2 from the germline V gene are MGHDK and SYGVNS. CDR3 in amino acids: CASSEQGANEKLFF. The CDR3 DNA reads TGTGCCAGCAGTGAACAGGGGGCGAATGAAAAACTGTTTTTT.

This clonotype occurred many times. CDR3 sequence: CATSDARVVTDTQYF. In DNA, the CDR3 is TGTGCCACCAGTGATGCCAGGGTTGTTACAGATACGCAGTATTTT. V is TRBV24-1 and J is TRBJ2-3; D may be TRBD1 (5 bases). Germline lookup yields CDR1 KGHDR and CDR2 SFDVKD. This CDR3 has 15 amino acids. Trimming stripped 3 bases from V and 3 bases from J, with 12 bases between.

The chain is built from TRBV27 and TRBJ1-5; D is possibly TRBD1 (6 bases). V lost 5 bases and J 0 bases, leaving 17 bases between the germline ends. The CDR3 spans 17 residues. Per germline, CDR1 MNHEY and CDR2 SMNVEV (reference sequence). CDR3 DNA: TGTGCCAGCAGTCCTCATCGACAGGTCTATAGCAATCAGCCCCAGCATTTT. Translating it yields CASSPHRQVYSNQPQHF.

J is TRBJ1-2 and V is TRBV2; the D gene is possibly TRBD1 (6 bases). Trimming took off 8 bases at V and 1 base at J, with 11 bases between the two ends. This CDR3 contains 13 residues. Looked up from germline, CDR1 is SNHLY and CDR2 is FYNNEI. In DNA form, the CDR3 reads TGTGCCAGCCACAGGGACCATAACTATGGCTACACCTTC. Its translation is CASHRDHNYGYTF.

Many counts were recorded for this clonotype. The chain is built from TRBV19 and TRBJ1-3; D gene ambiguous. The V end was cut by 4 bases, the J end by 0 bases, with 7 bases between. CDR1 is LNHDA and CDR2 is SQIVND in the germline V gene (reference sequence). The length of the CDR3 is 14 residues. CDR3 nucleotides: TGTGCCAGTAGTACCCGAGACTCTGGAAACACCATATATTTT. This gives the protein CASSTRDSGNTIYF.

This clonotype turned up a few times. The genes are TRBV12-5 and TRBJ2-5; TRBD1 matches 11 bases. Germline CDR1 is LGHNT and CDR2 is FRNRAP. This CDR3 has 19 amino acids. V dropped 5 bases and J dropped 1; count of bases not matched to a gene: 15. The CDR3 DNA is TGTGCTAGTGGTCCCCAACCAGATGGACAGGGGGCCTTCCAAGAGACCCAGTACTTC. This gives the protein CASGPQPDGQGAFQETQYF.

The gene calls are TRBV2 and TRBJ1-2; D gene uncertain. V gave up 6 bases and J gave up 8 bases, with 13 bases separating them. The germline V gene encodes CDR1 SNHLY and CDR2 FYNNEI. The CDR3 contains 12 residues. CDR3 sequence: CASRLGSGGYTF. CDR3 bases: TGTGCCAGCAGGTTGGGTTCTGGGGGCTACACCTTC.

The chain joins TRBV5-1 to TRBJ1-1; weak D call: TRBD1 (5 bases). Trimming shortened V by 4 bases and J by 5 bases, and 15 bases separated the two germline ends. This CDR3 contains 14 residues. Germline CDR1 is SGHRS and CDR2 is YFSETQ. CDR3 DNA: TGCGCCAGCAGCGGCGGGCAGGGACGAACTGAAGCTTTCTTT. It translates to CASSGGQGRTEAFF.

This clonotype has at least ten counts. The chain couples TRBV15 to TRBJ2-1; D possibly uses TRBD1 or TRBD2 (5 bases each). The CDR3 sequence is 18 residues long. Looked up from germline, CDR1 is LNHNV and CDR2 is YYDKDF (reference sequence). Trimming took 0 bases from V and 4 from J, leaving 19 bases between them. CDR3 DNA sequence: TGTGCCACCAGCAGAGAACCCCCCGCCGGGGCCAATTACAATGAGCAGTTCTTC. Protein sequence: CATSREPPAGANYNEQFF. The full variable domain, in which reference TRBV15 and TRBJ2-1 provide the parts outside the CDR3, is DAMVIQNPRYQVTQFGKPVTLSCSQTLNHNVMYWYQQKSSQAPKLLFHYYDKDFNNEADTPDNFQSRRPNTSFCFLDIRSPGLGDTAMYLCATSREPPAGANYNEQFFGPGTRLTVL.

This clonotype was detected many times. The rearrangement links TRBV9 to TRBJ2-3, with unresolved D. In germline, CDR1 is SGDLS, CDR2 YYNGEE. Trimming removed 0 bases at V and 1 base at J, with 3 bases between. This CDR3 region has 13 residues. The CDR3 DNA sequence: TGTGCCAGCAGCGTAGTTCGCACAGATACGCAGTATTTT. This gives the protein CASSVVRTDTQYF. Complete variable domain (other parts from reference TRBV9 and TRBJ2-3): DSGVTQTPKHLITATGQRVTLRCSPRSGDLSVYWYQQSLDQGLQFLIQYYNGEERAKGNILERFSAQQFPDLHSELNLSSLELGDSALYFCASSVVRTDTQYFGPGTRLTVL.

The V and J genes are TRBV12-3 or TRBV12-4 and TRBJ2-1, with 13 bases matching TRBD2. V trimming: 6 bases; J trimming: 6 bases; junction bases outside the gene matches: 5. The CDR3 sequence is 15 residues long. CDR3 amino acids: CASSPGLAGSNEQFF. The CDR3 DNA follows: TGTGCCAGCAGCCCGGGACTAGCGGGAAGCAATGAGCAGTTCTTC.

This clonotype occurred many times. V and J are TRBV7-2 and TRBJ1-2; tentative D call: TRBD1 (6 bases). Per the germline V gene, CDR1 is SGHTA and CDR2 is FQGNSA. The CDR3 length is 13 residues. V was clipped by 5 bases and J by 2 bases, with 9 bases between them. CDR3: CASSQGQNYGYTF. For the CDR3, the DNA is TGTGCCAGCAGCCAAGGACAGAACTATGGCTACACCTTC.

The CDR3: CASSPGDGGAETQYF. The CDR3 nucleotides are TGTGCCAGCAGCCCCGGGGACGGGGGGGCGGAGACCCAGTACTTC. The chain joins TRBV7-8 to TRBJ2-5; 8 bases map to TRBD2. V shed 5 bases, J shed 5 bases, and the junction held 10 bases outside the gene matches. CDR3 length equals 15 residues. From germline, CDR1 is SGHVS and CDR2 FQNEAQ.

This clonotype came up many times. This chain connects TRBV6-5 to TRBJ1-5; 7 bases match TRBD1. In germline, CDR1 is MNHEY, CDR2 SVGAGI. The CDR3 is made up of 14 amino acids. The V gene end was trimmed by 2 bases and the J gene end by 6 bases; junction bases not matched to a gene: 4. The CDR3 protein is CASSYGTALQPQHF. CDR3 DNA sequence: TGTGCCAGCAGTTACGGGACAGCGCTTCAGCCCCAGCATTTT.

This chain uses TRBV19 with TRBJ1-2; D gene unclear. Deletions cut 0 bases from V and 8 bases from J, with 10 bases between. Germline loops: CDR1 LNHDA, CDR2 SQIVND (reference sequence). The CDR3 extends over 13 amino acids. CDR3 protein: CASSIETRGGYTF. Here the CDR3 DNA reads TGTGCCAGTAGTATAGAGACGCGCGGGGGCTACACCTTC.

V usage is TRBV24-1 and J usage is TRBJ2-6, with D unresolved. Looked up from germline, CDR1 is KGHDR and CDR2 is SFDVKD. Trimming shortened V by 3 bases and J by 3 bases, and 11 bases separated the two germline ends. CDR3 length: 16 residues. CDR3 sequence (DNA): TGTGCCACCAGTGATCCCCGTTTTGATGGGGCCAACGTCCTGACTTTC. Amino acid sequence: CATSDPRFDGANVLTF.

This clonotype was counted ten times or more. J is TRBJ1-3 and V is TRBV19, with a possible D match to TRBD1 (5 bases). This CDR3 is built from 14 residues. Germline CDR1 and CDR2: LNHDA and SQIVND (reference sequence). V dropped 5 bases and J dropped 4 bases, with 12 bases sitting between them. Written as DNA, the CDR3 is TGTGCCAGTAGTTCGGCAGGGAGAGGAAACACCATATATTTT. The encoded protein is CASSSAGRGNTIYF.

V and J are TRBV11-2 and TRBJ2-3; D could derive from TRBD1 or TRBD2 (5 bases each). V was trimmed by 6 bases and J by 2 bases, leaving 15 bases between them. This CDR3 has 15 amino acids. Germline V gene sequence: CDR1 SGHAT, CDR2 FQNNGV. CDR3 bases: TGTGCCAGCAGACGGGGACCGACCGTCACAGATACGCAGTATTTT. Its protein is CASRRGPTVTDTQYF.

This clonotype was seen a few times. The genes are TRBV7-2 and TRBJ2-7, with a weak D call TRBD1 (5 bases). The CDR3 has 11 amino acids. Trimming cost V 6 bases and J 5 bases, with 8 bases left between them. Germline V gene lookup returns CDR1 SGHTA and CDR2 FQGNSA. This chain's CDR3 is CASRGENEQYF. DNA of the CDR3: TGTGCCAGCAGAGGGGAAAACGAGCAGTACTTC.